This is a list of T cell receptor beta chains from one sample in a study of Tregs in tolerant kidney transplant recipients. Profiled with immunoSEQ multiplex PCR; TCRdb holds only in-frame clones, not every one. The sample holds approximately 260,000 clones; 84% are singletons and the top ten take around 0.64%. Specimen: CD4+ T cells from blood. These receptors all stem from a human donor in good health. The CDR3 runs from the conserved cysteine through the conserved F or W. The order of the fields is V gene, clone size, D gene, J gene, CDR3 DNA, CDR3 protein. The D gene is left open where the match is weak. Clone size is shown for a subset of rows, as once, few, many or a class of expanded clone.

v_gene: TRBV11-2; abundance: .; d_gene: TRBD1; j_gene: TRBJ1-4; CDR3nt: TGTGCCAGCAGCCCGGGACAGGCGAATTTGGAACTGTTTTTT; CDR3aa: CASSPGQANLELFF
v_gene: TRBV19; abundance: .; d_gene: TRBD1; j_gene: TRBJ1-2; CDR3nt: TGTGCCAGTACCACCGGGACAGGGGGCGCTTGGTATGGCTACACCTTC; CDR3aa: CASTTGTGGAWYGYTF
v_gene: TRBV18; abundance: .; d_gene: .; j_gene: TRBJ1-2; CDR3nt: TGTGCCAGCTCACCACCCGGGACACAGAGTTATGGCTACACCTTC; CDR3aa: CASSPPGTQSYGYTF
v_gene: TRBV11-2; abundance: few; d_gene: TRBD1; j_gene: TRBJ1-3; CDR3nt: TGTGCCAGCAGCTTACCGGGACAGGGAAGGTGGTCTGGAAACACCATATATTTT; CDR3aa: CASSLPGQGRWSGNTIYF
v_gene: TRBV7-6; abundance: .; d_gene: .; j_gene: TRBJ2-2; CDR3nt: TGTGCCAGCAGCTTAGCCCACCTTTCCGGGGAGCTGTTTTTT; CDR3aa: CASSLAHLSGELFF
v_gene: TRBV27; abundance: .; d_gene: .; j_gene: TRBJ2-3; CDR3nt: TGTGCCAGCAGTCCCGGGACGGCCTATACGCAGTATTTT; CDR3aa: CASSPGTAYTQYF
v_gene: TRBV5-1; abundance: .; d_gene: TRBD1; j_gene: TRBJ2-2; CDR3nt: TGCGCCAGCAGCTTGGCCGGGACAGAGATAAACACCGGGGAGCTGTTTTTT; CDR3aa: CASSLAGTEINTGELFF
v_gene: TRBV18; abundance: .; d_gene: .; j_gene: TRBJ2-4; CDR3nt: TGTGCCAGCTCACCAAAGGCCTTAGCAGCCAAAAACATTCAGTACTTC; CDR3aa: CASSPKALAAKNIQYF
v_gene: TRBV6-5; abundance: .; d_gene: TRBD1; j_gene: TRBJ2-7; CDR3nt: TGTGCCAGCAAAGTGGACAGGGGGCGCGACGAGCAGTACTTC; CDR3aa: CASKVDRGRDEQYF
v_gene: TRBV2; abundance: once; d_gene: TRBD2; j_gene: TRBJ2-5; CDR3nt: TGTGCCAGCCTGGCTAGCGGGGGCCTCCTGTACTTC; CDR3aa: CASLASGGLLYF
v_gene: TRBV19; abundance: .; d_gene: TRBD1; j_gene: TRBJ1-5; CDR3nt: TGTGCCAGTAGCTACTCTCCGGACAGGAGGGAGCAGCCCCAGCATTTT; CDR3aa: CASSYSPDRREQPQHF
v_gene: TRBV7-9; abundance: .; d_gene: TRBD1; j_gene: TRBJ2-5; CDR3nt: TGTGCCAGCAGCCCCGGACAGGGGGCTAAAGAGACCCAGTACTTC; CDR3aa: CASSPGQGAKETQYF
v_gene: TRBV30; abundance: .; d_gene: TRBD1; j_gene: TRBJ1-4; CDR3nt: TGTGCCTGGAGTGCGTCAGGGGGCTCCCGGGAAAAACTGTTTTTT; CDR3aa: CAWSASGGSREKLFF
v_gene: TRBV29-1; abundance: .; d_gene: TRBD1; j_gene: TRBJ1-1; CDR3nt: TGCAGCGTGGGAGAGGCCGGGACAGGGGGAGGCAACACTGAAGCTTTCTTT; CDR3aa: CSVGEAGTGGGNTEAFF
v_gene: TRBV28; abundance: .; d_gene: .; j_gene: TRBJ1-1; CDR3nt: TGTGCCAGCAGCGAGATGAACACTGAAGCTTTCTTT; CDR3aa: CASSEMNTEAFF
v_gene: TRBV11-3; abundance: .; d_gene: .; j_gene: TRBJ2-2; CDR3nt: TGTGCCAGCAGCTCAGAGGGGCTAGCGTCCGGGGAGCTGTTTTTT; CDR3aa: CASSSEGLASGELFF
v_gene: TRBV7-6; abundance: .; d_gene: .; j_gene: TRBJ2-3; CDR3nt: TGTGCCAGCAGCTTCAGCAGGGCCTGGGATACGCAGTATTTT; CDR3aa: CASSFSRAWDTQYF
v_gene: TRBV2; abundance: .; d_gene: TRBD2; j_gene: TRBJ2-3; CDR3nt: TGTGCCAGCAGGGGCCTGGGGACTAGAACAGATACGCAGTATTTT; CDR3aa: CASRGLGTRTDTQYF
v_gene: TRBV11-2; abundance: .; d_gene: TRBD1; j_gene: TRBJ2-7; CDR3nt: TGTGCCAGCAGCACCTCGACAGGGGCAGGAGGTCTTACCTACGAGCAGTACTTC; CDR3aa: CASSTSTGAGGLTYEQYF
v_gene: TRBV5-1; abundance: .; d_gene: TRBD2; j_gene: TRBJ2-1; CDR3nt: TGCGCCAGCAGCTCCCTTAGCGGGGGGTCCTACAATGAGCAGTTCTTC; CDR3aa: CASSSLSGGSYNEQFF
v_gene: TRBV19; abundance: .; d_gene: .; j_gene: TRBJ2-1; CDR3nt: TGTGCCAGTAGACTGACGGGGGTTGGTGAGCAGTTCTTC; CDR3aa: CASRLTGVGEQFF
v_gene: TRBV18; abundance: few; d_gene: TRBD1; j_gene: TRBJ2-7; CDR3nt: TGTGCCAGCTCGCCTCGGACAGGGATCTACGAGCAGTACTTC; CDR3aa: CASSPRTGIYEQYF
v_gene: TRBV29-1; abundance: once; d_gene: .; j_gene: TRBJ2-6; CDR3nt: TGCAGCGTTGCCTACTCTGGGGCCAACGTCCTGACTTTC; CDR3aa: CSVAYSGANVLTF
v_gene: TRBV5-1; abundance: few; d_gene: .; j_gene: TRBJ2-2; CDR3nt: TGCGCCAGCAGCTTTGCGGGGGCATTAACCGGGGAGCTGTTTTTT; CDR3aa: CASSFAGALTGELFF
v_gene: TRBV7-2; abundance: .; d_gene: TRBD1; j_gene: TRBJ2-7; CDR3nt: TGTGCCAGCAGCCGAGGGACAGTCTACGAGCAGTACTTC; CDR3aa: CASSRGTVYEQYF
v_gene: TRBV5-1; abundance: .; d_gene: .; j_gene: TRBJ2-3; CDR3nt: TGCGCCAGCAGCTACAGCACAGATACGCAGTATTTT; CDR3aa: CASSYSTDTQYF
v_gene: TRBV27; abundance: .; d_gene: .; j_gene: TRBJ2-1; CDR3nt: TGTGCCAGCGGGGACCGCCTAGATGAGCAGTTCTTC; CDR3aa: CASGDRLDEQFF
v_gene: TRBV5-1; abundance: .; d_gene: TRBD1; j_gene: TRBJ2-7; CDR3nt: TGCGCCAGCAGCTCTCTTCCGGGACAGGGGGCCCACGAGCAGTACTTC; CDR3aa: CASSSLPGQGAHEQYF
v_gene: TRBV6-5; abundance: .; d_gene: TRBD1; j_gene: TRBJ1-3; CDR3nt: TGTGCCAGCAGTGACAGGGCGGGAAACACCATATATTTT; CDR3aa: CASSDRAGNTIYF
v_gene: TRBV5-6; abundance: .; d_gene: TRBD1; j_gene: TRBJ1-1; CDR3nt: TGTGCCAGCAGCTTGACAGGGGGCAGAGAAGCTTTCTTT; CDR3aa: CASSLTGGREAFF
v_gene: TRBV6-4; abundance: few; d_gene: .; j_gene: TRBJ2-1; CDR3nt: TGTGCCAGCAGTGTGACAGTCCTCGGGGAGCAGTTCTTC; CDR3aa: CASSVTVLGEQFF
v_gene: TRBV4-1; abundance: .; d_gene: TRBD1; j_gene: TRBJ2-5; CDR3nt: TGCGCCAGCAGCGTACGGACAGGGAGCAGGGAGACCCAGTACTTC; CDR3aa: CASSVRTGSRETQYF
v_gene: TRBV5-6; abundance: .; d_gene: .; j_gene: TRBJ1-5; CDR3nt: TGTGCCAGCAGCTTATTAAGGGACCGCCGGGGGCAGCCCCAGCATTTT; CDR3aa: CASSLLRDRRGQPQHF
v_gene: TRBV5-6; abundance: .; d_gene: .; j_gene: TRBJ2-7; CDR3nt: TGTGCCAGCAGCTTGCGGGGGCTCTACGAGCAGTACTTC; CDR3aa: CASSLRGLYEQYF
v_gene: TRBV7-2; abundance: few; d_gene: .; j_gene: TRBJ2-7; CDR3nt: TGTGCCAGCAGCCCCGACGCCCAGCGGATCTCCTACGAGCAGTACTTC; CDR3aa: CASSPDAQRISYEQYF
v_gene: TRBV19; abundance: few; d_gene: .; j_gene: TRBJ1-1; CDR3nt: TGTGCCAGTAGTGGGCCAGGGAGTGCGAACACTGAAGCTTTCTTT; CDR3aa: CASSGPGSANTEAFF
v_gene: TRBV9; abundance: .; d_gene: TRBD1; j_gene: TRBJ1-1; CDR3nt: TGTGCCAGCAGCGTAGCCGACAGGGGGAGGACTGAAGCTTTCTTT; CDR3aa: CASSVADRGRTEAFF
v_gene: TRBV6-1; abundance: .; d_gene: .; j_gene: TRBJ1-1; CDR3nt: TGTGCCAGCAGCGCCAACAGGGATCCCACTGAAGCTTTCTTT; CDR3aa: CASSANRDPTEAFF
v_gene: TRBV6-1; abundance: .; d_gene: TRBD1; j_gene: TRBJ2-5; CDR3nt: TGTGCCAGCAGACCGGGACAGGGGATGAGAGAGACCCAGTACTTC; CDR3aa: CASRPGQGMRETQYF
v_gene: TRBV29-1; abundance: .; d_gene: TRBD1; j_gene: TRBJ2-1; CDR3nt: TGCAGCGCCAGGACAGGGGGGAATGAGCAGTTCTTC; CDR3aa: CSARTGGNEQFF
v_gene: TRBV18; abundance: .; d_gene: TRBD1; j_gene: TRBJ1-5; CDR3nt: TGTGCCAGCTCACCACGTGGACAGGGGAGCAATCAGCCCCAGCATTTT; CDR3aa: CASSPRGQGSNQPQHF
v_gene: TRBV5-1; abundance: .; d_gene: TRBD1; j_gene: TRBJ2-5; CDR3nt: TGCGCCAGCAGGATACAGGGGAACCAAGAGACCCAGTACTTC; CDR3aa: CASRIQGNQETQYF
v_gene: TRBV5-1; abundance: .; d_gene: .; j_gene: TRBJ2-5; CDR3nt: TGCGCCAGCAGCTTTGTCGGGGGCGGGGAAGAGACCCAGTACTTC; CDR3aa: CASSFVGGGEETQYF
v_gene: TRBV10-3; abundance: .; d_gene: .; j_gene: TRBJ1-4; CDR3nt: TGTGCCATCAGTGGGGATCAGGCGACTAATGAAAAACTGTTTTTT; CDR3aa: CAISGDQATNEKLFF
v_gene: TRBV9; abundance: few; d_gene: TRBD1; j_gene: TRBJ2-3; CDR3nt: TGTGCCAGCAGCTCCGGACAGGGGGGCGATACGCAGTATTTT; CDR3aa: CASSSGQGGDTQYF
v_gene: TRBV2; abundance: .; d_gene: .; j_gene: TRBJ1-5; CDR3nt: TGTGCCAGCAAAGCCGGAGTGGGGAATCAGCCCCAGCATTTT; CDR3aa: CASKAGVGNQPQHF
v_gene: TRBV5-1; abundance: .; d_gene: .; j_gene: TRBJ1-4; CDR3nt: TGCGCCAGCAGCTTGGGCAGAGCAACTAATGAAAAACTGTTTTTT; CDR3aa: CASSLGRATNEKLFF
v_gene: TRBV5-1; abundance: .; d_gene: TRBD1; j_gene: TRBJ1-1; CDR3nt: TGCGCCAGCAGCTTTCGGACAGGGAGGGGCACTGAAGCTTTCTTT; CDR3aa: CASSFRTGRGTEAFF
v_gene: TRBV6-6; abundance: .; d_gene: .; j_gene: TRBJ2-2; CDR3nt: TGTGCCAGCAGTACCGGGCCAAACACCGGGGAGCTGTTTTTT; CDR3aa: CASSTGPNTGELFF
v_gene: TRBV7-2; abundance: .; d_gene: .; j_gene: TRBJ2-5; CDR3nt: TGTGCCAGCAGCTTGGAGGGAGTGACCCAGTACTTC; CDR3aa: CASSLEGVTQYF
v_gene: TRBV18; abundance: .; d_gene: .; j_gene: TRBJ2-7; CDR3nt: TGTGCCAGCTCCCCATATTCTCGTCGGTCCTACGAGCAGTACTTC; CDR3aa: CASSPYSRRSYEQYF
v_gene: TRBV7-3; abundance: .; d_gene: .; j_gene: TRBJ2-3; CDR3nt: TGTGCCAGCAGCTTAGGTCGCTGGGCGGGGGCCAACACAGATACGCAGTATTTT; CDR3aa: CASSLGRWAGANTDTQYF
v_gene: TRBV19; abundance: .; d_gene: TRBD1; j_gene: TRBJ1-2; CDR3nt: TGTGCCAGTAGTCCCGGACAGGGCGGCTATGGCTACACCTTC; CDR3aa: CASSPGQGGYGYTF
v_gene: TRBV2; abundance: few; d_gene: .; j_gene: TRBJ2-2; CDR3nt: TGTGCCAGCAGTTTGAGGGCGGGCTGGACCGGGGAGCTGTTTTTT; CDR3aa: CASSLRAGWTGELFF
v_gene: TRBV6-5; abundance: .; d_gene: .; j_gene: TRBJ2-5; CDR3nt: TGTGCCAGCAGTCGCCGGCGGGAGACCCAGTACTTC; CDR3aa: CASSRRRETQYF